These 15 T cell receptor beta chains share one sample of origin, sequenced in a study of blood T cell repertoires in COVID-19. Profiling relied on immunoSEQ multiplex PCR, and the TCRdb table lists in-frame clones only, not all of them. Here the sample spans 650,000 to 800,000 clones, approximately 90% being singletons. The specimen was peripheral blood. The receptors come from a woman aged 18-29 years with acute or convalescent COVID-19.

The chain links TRBV13 to TRBJ1-1; TRBD1 might be the D (5 bases). V shed 7 bases and J shed 0 bases, with 9 bases lying between them. CDR1 PRHDT and CDR2 FYEKMQ come from the germline V gene (reference sequence). CDR3 length equals 13 residues. The CDR3, as DNA: TGTGCCAGCAACTGGGGCCTGAACACTGAAGCTTTCTTT. This translates into CASNWGLNTEAFF. Combining the CDR3 with reference TRBV13 and TRBJ1-1 gives the whole variable domain AAGVIQSPRHLIKEKRETATLKCYPIPRHDTVYWYQQGPGQDPQFLISFYEKMQSDKGSIPDRFSAQQFSDYHSELNMSSLELGDSALYFCASNWGLNTEAFFGQGTRLTVV.

The CDR3 sequence: CASSLDRERVSPLHF. The DNA of the CDR3 is TGTGCCAGCAGCCTGGACAGGGAACGGGTTTCACCCCTCCACTTT. V and J are TRBV21-1 and TRBJ1-6; the tabulated D call, TRBD1, remains unverified against the DNA. TRBV21-1 is given as a pseudogene. The CDR3 sequence is 15 residues long.

The V gene is TRBV18, the J gene TRBJ1-2; D remains unclear. Germline assignment: CDR1 KGHSH and CDR2 LQKENI. The V gene lost 2 bases and the J gene lost 5 bases, with 33 bases spanning the gap. CDR3 size: 21 residues. The CDR3 spells CASSPDWIRGYSEASGYGYTF. The DNA for the CDR3 is TGTGCCAGCTCACCAGATTGGATACGGGGTTACTCTGAGGCAAGTGGGTATGGCTACACCTTC.

The chain recombines TRBV14 with TRBJ1-2; TRBD1 matches at 10 bases. The CDR3 is made up of 16 amino acids. Germline-derived CDR1 and CDR2 are SGHDN and FVKESK. V was clipped by 4 bases and J by 6 bases; unmatched bases: 11. As DNA, the CDR3 is TGTGCCAGCAGCCCACGACCGGGACAGGGGCGGGATGGCTACACCTTC. It yields the protein CASSPRPGQGRDGYTF.

This sequence joins TRBV5-1 and TRBJ2-5; weak D call: TRBD2 (7 bases). Near its end, the DNA agrees better with TRBJ2-7, so the J call may be wrong. This CDR3 is 13 amino acids long. In germline, CDR1 is SGHRS, CDR2 YFSETQ. For the CDR3, the DNA is TGCGCCAGCAGCTTGTGGGGGGGCAACGAGCAGTACTTC. Amino acids: CASSLWGGNEQYF.

In nucleotides, the CDR3 is TGTGCCAGCAGTTTATCCGGCGGGGGGGCAGCCTACGAGCAGTACTTC. This translates into CASSLSGGGAAYEQYF. The chain is built from TRBV27 and TRBJ2-7; 9 bases fit TRBD2. Trimming at V came to 0 bases and at J to 2 bases, leaving 5 bases not matched to a gene. The CDR3 is 16 amino acids. Germline CDR1 and CDR2: MNHEY and SMNVEV (reference sequence).

The chain links TRBV12-5 to TRBJ1-5, with 11 positions matching TRBD1. This CDR3 spans 17 amino acids. The germline V gene has CDR1 LGHNT and CDR2 FRNRAP. V lost 0 bases and J lost 5; bases outside the gene matches: 6. The CDR3 DNA reads TGTGCTAGTGGTTTGGTACCGGGGACAGGGGGTGATCAGCCCCAGCATTTT. It is translated as CASGLVPGTGGDQPQHF.

The chain is built from TRBV7-2 and TRBJ2-1; D ambiguous. V shed 1 base and J shed 9 bases, with 7 bases lying between them. CDR1 is SGHTA, CDR2 FQGNSA, per germline. This CDR3 has 12 amino acids. The CDR3 bases are TGTGCCAGCAGCTTAGGAGATAGTGAGCAGTTCTTC. Translation: CASSLGDSEQFF.

This CDR3 reads CASSTGRGPGNTIYF. The DNA of the CDR3 is TGTGCCAGCAGCACCGGCAGGGGGCCTGGAAACACCATATATTTT. The chain has TRBV21-1 and TRBJ1-3; the tabulated D call, TRBD1, remains unverified against the DNA. TRBV21-1 is labeled a pseudogene. The CDR3 spans 15 residues.

The chain recombines TRBV29-1 with TRBJ2-3, with TRBD1 identical over 8 bases. Per the germline V gene, CDR1 is SQVTM and CDR2 is ANQGSEA. The CDR3 spans 14 residues. V lost 5 bases, J lost 1 base, and 5 bases stayed unmatched. The CDR3 region has the DNA TGCAGCGTTTACGAGACAGGGGGCACAGATACGCAGTATTTT. Translated: CSVYETGGTDTQYF.

The chain recombines TRBV3-1 (or the pseudogene TRBV3-2) with TRBJ1-1; TRBD1 matches at 7 bases. The germline V gene has CDR1 LGHDT and CDR2 YNNKEL (reference sequence). J lost 1 base, V lost 3 bases, and 5 bases had no gene match. There are 15 residues in the CDR3. The CDR3 coding sequence is TGTGCCAGCAGCCAGGCCGGGACAGCGAACACTGAAGCTTTCTTT. It translates to CASSQAGTANTEAFF.

The chain is built from TRBV7-8 and TRBJ1-4; TRBD1 matches 8 bases. The length of the CDR3 is 15 residues. V lost 5 bases, J lost 8 bases, and 10 bases stayed unmatched. Germline V lookup: CDR1 SGHVS, CDR2 FQNEAQ. The CDR3 spells CASSPSGGFNEKLFF. For the CDR3, the DNA is TGTGCCAGCAGCCCATCAGGGGGCTTTAACGAAAAACTGTTTTTT.

The rearrangement uses TRBV7-8 and TRBJ2-1, with 9 bases fitting TRBD2. Germline V gene sequence: CDR1 SGHVS, CDR2 FQNEAQ. The CDR3 spans 19 residues. V trimming: 1 base; J trimming: 0 bases; junction bases outside the gene matches: 10. Here the CDR3 DNA reads TGTGCCAGCAGCTTAGGGTTAGCGGGGGCCTTACCCTCCTACAATGAGCAGTTCTTC. This sequence encodes CASSLGLAGALPSYNEQFF.

This chain connects TRBV24-1 to TRBJ2-1; 12 positions match TRBD1. Germline loops: CDR1 KGHDR, CDR2 SFDVKD. V shed 6 bases, J shed 8 bases, and the junction held 4 bases outside the gene matches. This CDR3 is 14 amino acids long. CDR3: CATSRGQGAYEQFF. CDR3 sequence (DNA): TGTGCCACCAGTAGGGGACAGGGGGCTTATGAGCAGTTCTTC.

CDR3 region: CASSKGTGGDEQYF. CDR3 bases: TGCGCCAGCAGCAAAGGGACAGGGGGCGACGAGCAGTACTTC. The gene calls are TRBV4-1 and TRBJ2-7; TRBD1 agrees at 12 bases. With V trimmed by 5 bases and J by 5 bases, 4 bases remained unmatched. The CDR3 is 14 amino acids. Germline CDR1 reads MGHRA; CDR2 reads YSYEKL.